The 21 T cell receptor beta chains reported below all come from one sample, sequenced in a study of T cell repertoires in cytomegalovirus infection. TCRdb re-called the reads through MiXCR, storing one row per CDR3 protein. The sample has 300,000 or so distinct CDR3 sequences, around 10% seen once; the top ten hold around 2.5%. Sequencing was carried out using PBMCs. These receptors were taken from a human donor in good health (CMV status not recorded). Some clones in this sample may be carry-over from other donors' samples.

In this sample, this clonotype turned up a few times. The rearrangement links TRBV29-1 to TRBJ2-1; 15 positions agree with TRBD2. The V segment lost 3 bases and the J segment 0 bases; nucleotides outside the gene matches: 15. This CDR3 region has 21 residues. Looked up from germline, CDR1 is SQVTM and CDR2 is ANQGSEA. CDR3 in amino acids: CSVEGVMGLAGGLSSYNEQFF. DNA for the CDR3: TGCAGCGTTGAGGGGGTAATGGGACTAGCGGGGGGTCTAAGCTCCTACAATGAGCAGTTCTTC.

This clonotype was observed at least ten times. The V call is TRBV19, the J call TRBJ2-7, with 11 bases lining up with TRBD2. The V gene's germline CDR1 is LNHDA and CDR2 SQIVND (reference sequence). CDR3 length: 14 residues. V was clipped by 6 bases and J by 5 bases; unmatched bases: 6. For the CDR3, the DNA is TGTGCCAGTAGAACTAGCGGGGGAATCAACGAGCAGTACTTC. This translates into CASRTSGGINEQYF.

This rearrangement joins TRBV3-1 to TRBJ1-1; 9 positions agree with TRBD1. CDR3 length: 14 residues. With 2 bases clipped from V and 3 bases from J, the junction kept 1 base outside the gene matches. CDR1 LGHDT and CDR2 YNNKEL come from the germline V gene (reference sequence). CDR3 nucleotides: TGTGCCAGCAGCCAAACAGGGGGCTACACTGAAGCTTTCTTT. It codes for CASSQTGGYTEAFF.

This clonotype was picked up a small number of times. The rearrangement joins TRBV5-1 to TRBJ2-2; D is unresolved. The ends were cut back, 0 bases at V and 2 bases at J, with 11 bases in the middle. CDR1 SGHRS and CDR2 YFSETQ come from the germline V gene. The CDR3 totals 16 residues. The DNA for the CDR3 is TGCGCCAGCAGCTTGGAGCCAATGGGAAACACCGGGGAGCTGTTTTTT. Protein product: CASSLEPMGNTGELFF.

Here the CDR3 reads CASSFWTTAYQETQYF. Written as DNA, the CDR3 is TGTGCCAGCAGTTTCTGGACGACCGCGTACCAAGAGACCCAGTACTTC. The chain carries TRBV12-3 or TRBV12-4 and TRBJ2-5; D remains ambiguous. Between the trimmed V and J ends, which lost 3 bases and 0 bases, there was a span of 14 bases. There are 16 residues in the CDR3.

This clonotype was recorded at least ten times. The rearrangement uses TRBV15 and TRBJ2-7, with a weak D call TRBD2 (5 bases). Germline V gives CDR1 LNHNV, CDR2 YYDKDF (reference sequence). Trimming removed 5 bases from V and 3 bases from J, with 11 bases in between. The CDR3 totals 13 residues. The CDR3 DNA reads TGTGCCACCAGCGAAGGACTCCTCTACGAGCAGTACGTC. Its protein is CATSEGLLYEQYV.

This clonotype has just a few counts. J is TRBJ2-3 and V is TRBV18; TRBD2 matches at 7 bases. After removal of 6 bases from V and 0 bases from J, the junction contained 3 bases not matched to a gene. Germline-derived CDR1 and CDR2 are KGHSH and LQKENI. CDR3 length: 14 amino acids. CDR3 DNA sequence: TGTGCCAGCTCCCGACTAGCAAGCACAGATACGCAGTATTTT. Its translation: CASSRLASTDTQYF.

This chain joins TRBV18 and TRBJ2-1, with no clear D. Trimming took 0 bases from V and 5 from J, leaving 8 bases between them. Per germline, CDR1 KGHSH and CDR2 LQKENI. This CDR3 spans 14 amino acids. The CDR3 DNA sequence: TGTGCCAGCTCACCACCAGGCAGGAACAATGAGCAGTTCTTC. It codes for CASSPPGRNNEQFF.

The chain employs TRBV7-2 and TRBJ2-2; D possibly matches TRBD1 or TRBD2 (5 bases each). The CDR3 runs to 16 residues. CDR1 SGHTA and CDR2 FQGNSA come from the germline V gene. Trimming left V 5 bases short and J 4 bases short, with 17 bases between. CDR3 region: CASSAYRRRITGELFF. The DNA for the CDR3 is TGTGCCAGCAGCGCCTACAGGAGGCGGATCACCGGGGAGCTGTTTTTT.

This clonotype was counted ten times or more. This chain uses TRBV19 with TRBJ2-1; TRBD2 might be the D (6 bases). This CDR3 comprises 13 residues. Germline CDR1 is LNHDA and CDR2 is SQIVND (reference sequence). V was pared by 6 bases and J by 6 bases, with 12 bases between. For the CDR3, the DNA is TGTGCCAGTAGAACGGTGGGGGGCAATGAGCAGTTCTTC. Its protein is CASRTVGGNEQFF.

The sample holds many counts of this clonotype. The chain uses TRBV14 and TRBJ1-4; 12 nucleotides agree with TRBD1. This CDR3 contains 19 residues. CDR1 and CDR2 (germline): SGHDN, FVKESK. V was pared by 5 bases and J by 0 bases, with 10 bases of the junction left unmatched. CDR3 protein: CASSSSRDRGPTTNEKLFF. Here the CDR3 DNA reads TGTGCCAGCAGCTCATCCCGGGACAGGGGGCCGACAACTAATGAAAAACTGTTTTTT.

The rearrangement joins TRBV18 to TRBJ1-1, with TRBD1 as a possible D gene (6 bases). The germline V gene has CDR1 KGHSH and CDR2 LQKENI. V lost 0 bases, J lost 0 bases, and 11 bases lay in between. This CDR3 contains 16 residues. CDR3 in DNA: TGTGCCAGCTCACCACCCAACCCAGGGGTGAACACTGAAGCTTTCTTT. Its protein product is CASSPPNPGVNTEAFF.

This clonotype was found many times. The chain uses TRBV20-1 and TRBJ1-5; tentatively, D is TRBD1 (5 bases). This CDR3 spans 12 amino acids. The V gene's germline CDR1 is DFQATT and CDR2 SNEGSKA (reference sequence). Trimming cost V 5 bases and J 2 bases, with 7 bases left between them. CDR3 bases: TGCAGTGCTCGGGGGGGCAATCAGCCCCAGCATTTT. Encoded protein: CSARGGNQPQHF.

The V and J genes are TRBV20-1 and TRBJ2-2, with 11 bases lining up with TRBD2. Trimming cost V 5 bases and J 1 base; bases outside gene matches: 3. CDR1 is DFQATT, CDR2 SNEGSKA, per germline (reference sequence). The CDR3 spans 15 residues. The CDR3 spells CSAPGTSGNTGELFF. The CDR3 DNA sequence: TGCAGTGCTCCCGGGACTAGCGGGAACACCGGGGAGCTGTTTTTT.

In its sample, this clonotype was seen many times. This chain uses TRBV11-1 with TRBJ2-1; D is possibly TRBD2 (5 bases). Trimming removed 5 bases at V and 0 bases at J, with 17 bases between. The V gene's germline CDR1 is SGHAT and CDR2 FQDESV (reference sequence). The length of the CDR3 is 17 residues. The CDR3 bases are TGTGCCAGCAGCCTACGAGGAAGCGGAAGCTCCTACAATGAGCAGTTCTTC. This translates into CASSLRGSGSSYNEQFF. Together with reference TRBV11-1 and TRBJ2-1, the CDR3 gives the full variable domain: EAEVAQSPRYKITEKSQAVAFWCDPISGHATLYWYRQILGQGPELLVQFQDESVVDDSQLPKDRFSAERLKGVDSTLKIQPAELGDSAMYLCASSLRGSGSSYNEQFFGPGTRLTVL.

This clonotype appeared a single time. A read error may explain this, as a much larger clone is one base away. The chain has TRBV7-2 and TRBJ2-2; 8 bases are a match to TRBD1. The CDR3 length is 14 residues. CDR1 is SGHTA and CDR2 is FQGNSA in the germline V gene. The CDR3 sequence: CASSPRQGYGGLFF. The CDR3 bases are TGTGCCAGCAGCCCCCGACAGGGGTACGGGGGGCTGTTTTTT.

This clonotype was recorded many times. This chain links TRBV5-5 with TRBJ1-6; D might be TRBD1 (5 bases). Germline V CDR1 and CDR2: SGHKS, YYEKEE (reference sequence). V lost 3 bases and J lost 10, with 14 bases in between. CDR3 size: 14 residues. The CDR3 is CASSSLRDGSPLHF. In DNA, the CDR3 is TGTGCCAGCAGCTCGCTCAGGGATGGATCACCCCTCCACTTT. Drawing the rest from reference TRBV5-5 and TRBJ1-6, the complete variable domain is DAGVTQSPTHLIKTRGQQVTLRCSPISGHKSVSWYQQVLGQGPQFIFQYYEKEERGRGNFPDRFSARQFPNYSSELNVNALLLGDSALYLCASSSLRDGSPLHFGNGTRLTVT.

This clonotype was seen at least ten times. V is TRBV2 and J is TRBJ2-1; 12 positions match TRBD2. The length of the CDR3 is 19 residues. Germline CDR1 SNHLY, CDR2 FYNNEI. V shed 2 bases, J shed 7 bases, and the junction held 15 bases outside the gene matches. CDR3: CASSELTSGGPRGKNEQFF. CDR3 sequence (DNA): TGTGCCAGCAGTGAACTTACTAGCGGGGGGCCACGGGGGAAAAATGAGCAGTTCTTC.

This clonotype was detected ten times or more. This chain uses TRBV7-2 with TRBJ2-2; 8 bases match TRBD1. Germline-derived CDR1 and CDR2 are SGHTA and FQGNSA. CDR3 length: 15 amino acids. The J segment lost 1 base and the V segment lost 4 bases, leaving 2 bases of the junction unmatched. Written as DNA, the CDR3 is TGTGCCAGCAGCTCACAGGGGGGGAACACCGGGGAGCTGTTTTTT. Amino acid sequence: CASSSQGGNTGELFF.

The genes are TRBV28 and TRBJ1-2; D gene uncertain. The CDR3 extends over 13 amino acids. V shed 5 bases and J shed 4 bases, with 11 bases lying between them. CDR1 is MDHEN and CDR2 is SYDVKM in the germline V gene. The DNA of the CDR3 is TGTGCCAGCAGTCTTGACCGCCCCTATGGCTACACCTTC. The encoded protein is CASSLDRPYGYTF.

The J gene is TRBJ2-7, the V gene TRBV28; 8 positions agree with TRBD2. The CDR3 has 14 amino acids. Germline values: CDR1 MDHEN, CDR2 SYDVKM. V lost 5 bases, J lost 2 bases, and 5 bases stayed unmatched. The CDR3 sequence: CASSLLAVPYEQYF. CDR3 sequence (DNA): TGTGCCAGCAGTCTACTAGCGGTGCCCTACGAGCAGTACTTC.